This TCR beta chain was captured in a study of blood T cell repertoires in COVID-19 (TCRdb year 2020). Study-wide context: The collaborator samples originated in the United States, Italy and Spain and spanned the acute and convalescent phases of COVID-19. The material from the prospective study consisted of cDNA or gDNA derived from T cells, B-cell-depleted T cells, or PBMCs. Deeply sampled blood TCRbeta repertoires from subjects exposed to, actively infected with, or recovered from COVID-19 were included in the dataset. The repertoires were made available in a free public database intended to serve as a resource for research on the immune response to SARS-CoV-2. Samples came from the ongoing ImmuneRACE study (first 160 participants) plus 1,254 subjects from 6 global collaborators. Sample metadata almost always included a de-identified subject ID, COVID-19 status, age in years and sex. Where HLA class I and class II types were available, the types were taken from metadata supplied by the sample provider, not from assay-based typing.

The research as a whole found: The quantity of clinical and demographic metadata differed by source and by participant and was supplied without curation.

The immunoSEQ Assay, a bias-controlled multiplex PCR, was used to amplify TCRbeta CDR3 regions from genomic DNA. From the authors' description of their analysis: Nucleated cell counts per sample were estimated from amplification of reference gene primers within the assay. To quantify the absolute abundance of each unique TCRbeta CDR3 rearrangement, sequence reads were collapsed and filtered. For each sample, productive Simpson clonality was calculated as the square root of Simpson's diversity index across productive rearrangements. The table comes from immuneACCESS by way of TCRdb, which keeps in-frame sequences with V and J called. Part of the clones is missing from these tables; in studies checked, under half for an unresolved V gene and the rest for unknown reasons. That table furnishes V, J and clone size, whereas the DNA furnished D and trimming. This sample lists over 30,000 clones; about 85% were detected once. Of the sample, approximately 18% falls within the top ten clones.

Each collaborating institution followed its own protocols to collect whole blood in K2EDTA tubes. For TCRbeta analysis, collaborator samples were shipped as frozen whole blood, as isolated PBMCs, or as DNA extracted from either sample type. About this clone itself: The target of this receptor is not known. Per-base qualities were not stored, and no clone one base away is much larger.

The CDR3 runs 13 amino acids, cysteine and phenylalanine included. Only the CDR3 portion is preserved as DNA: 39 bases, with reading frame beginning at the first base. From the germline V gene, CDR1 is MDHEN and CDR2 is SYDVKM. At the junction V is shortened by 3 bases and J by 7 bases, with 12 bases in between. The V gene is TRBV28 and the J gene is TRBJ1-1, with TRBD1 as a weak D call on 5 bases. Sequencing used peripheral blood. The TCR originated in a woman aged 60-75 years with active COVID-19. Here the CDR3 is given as CASSFQGTNEAFF. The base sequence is TGTGCCAGCAGTTTTCAGGGTACCAATGAAGCTTTCTTT.